The entry below gives a single T cell receptor beta chain sequence along with its context. This CDR3 is 14 amino acids long. The germline V and J ends were trimmed by 4 bases and 2 bases, with 11 bases remaining between them. The germline V gene has CDR1 LNHDA and CDR2 SQIVND (reference sequence). This sample stems from a study of blood T cell repertoires in COVID-19. Study details: Some COVID-19 samples were acute and others convalescent; all came from the United States, Italy and Spain.

Repertoires were generated with immunoSEQ multiplex PCR, while TCRdb's copy carries only in-frame clones and drops some. The sample lists about 150,000 clones, 65% to 90% occurring once. The specimen was peripheral blood. The gene calls are TRBV19 and TRBJ1-2, with D tentatively TRBD1 (6 bases). The TCR sequence derives from a woman aged 60 to 75 with COVID-19, enrolled during active disease. In nucleotides, the CDR3 is TGTGCCAGTAGTAGGGAACAGGGAAACTATGGCTACACCTTC. It yields the protein CASSREQGNYGYTF.